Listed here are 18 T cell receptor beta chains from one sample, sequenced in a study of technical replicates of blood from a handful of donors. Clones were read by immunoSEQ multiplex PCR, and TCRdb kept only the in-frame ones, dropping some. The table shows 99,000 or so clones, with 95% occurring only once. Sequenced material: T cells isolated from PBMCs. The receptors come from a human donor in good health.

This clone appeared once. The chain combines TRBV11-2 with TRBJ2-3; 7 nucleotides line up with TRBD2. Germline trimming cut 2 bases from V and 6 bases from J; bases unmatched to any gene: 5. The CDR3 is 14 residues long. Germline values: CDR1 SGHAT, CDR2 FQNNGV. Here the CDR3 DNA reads TGTGCCAGCAGCTTACTAGCGGTGGCCGATACGCAGTATTTT. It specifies CASSLLAVADTQYF.

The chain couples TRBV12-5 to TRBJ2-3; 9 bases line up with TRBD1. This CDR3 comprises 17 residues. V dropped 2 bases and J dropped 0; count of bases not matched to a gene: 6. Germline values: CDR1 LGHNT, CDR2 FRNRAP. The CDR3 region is CASGLFDGQGSTDTQYF. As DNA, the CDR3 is TGTGCTAGTGGTTTGTTCGATGGACAGGGGAGCACAGATACGCAGTATTTT.

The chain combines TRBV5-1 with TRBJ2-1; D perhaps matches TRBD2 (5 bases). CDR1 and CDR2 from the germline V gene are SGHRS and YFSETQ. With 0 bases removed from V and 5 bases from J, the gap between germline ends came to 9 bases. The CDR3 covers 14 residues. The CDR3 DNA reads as TGCGCCAGCAGCTTGGCCTTTAGCGACAATGAGCAGTTCTTC. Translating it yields CASSLAFSDNEQFF.

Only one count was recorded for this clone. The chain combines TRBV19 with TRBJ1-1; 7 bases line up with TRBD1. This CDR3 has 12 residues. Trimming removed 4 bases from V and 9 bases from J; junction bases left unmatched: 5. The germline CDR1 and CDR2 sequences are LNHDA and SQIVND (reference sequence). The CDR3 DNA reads TGTGCCAGTAGTAGGTGGGACAGTCAAGCTTTCTTT. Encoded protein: CASSRWDSQAFF.

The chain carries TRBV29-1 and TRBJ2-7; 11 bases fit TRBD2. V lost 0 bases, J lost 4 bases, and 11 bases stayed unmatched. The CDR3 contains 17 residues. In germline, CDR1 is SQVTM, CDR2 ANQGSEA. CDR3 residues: CSVEEGATSGKLYEQYF. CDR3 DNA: TGCAGCGTTGAAGAAGGAGCGACTAGCGGGAAGTTGTACGAGCAGTACTTC.

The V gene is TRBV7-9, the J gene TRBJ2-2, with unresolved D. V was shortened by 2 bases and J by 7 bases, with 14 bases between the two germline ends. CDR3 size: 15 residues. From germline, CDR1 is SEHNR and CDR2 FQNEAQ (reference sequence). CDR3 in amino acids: CASSLISASGGELFF. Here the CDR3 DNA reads TGTGCCAGCAGCTTAATTTCGGCGTCGGGCGGGGAGCTGTTTTTT. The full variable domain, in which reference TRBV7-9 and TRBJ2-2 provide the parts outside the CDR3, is DTGVSQNPRHKITKRGQNVTFRCDPISEHNRLYWYRQTLGQGPEFLTYFQNEAQLEKSRLLSDRFSAERPKGSFSTLEIQRTEQGDSAMYLCASSLISASGGELFFGEGSRLTVL.

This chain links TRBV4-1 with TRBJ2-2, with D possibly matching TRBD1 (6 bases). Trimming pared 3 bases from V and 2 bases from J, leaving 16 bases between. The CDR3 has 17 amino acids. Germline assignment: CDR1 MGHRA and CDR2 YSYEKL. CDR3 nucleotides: TGCGCCAGCAGCCACCGAGGGGGAAGCACAAACACCGGGGAGCTGTTTTTT. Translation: CASSHRGGSTNTGELFF.

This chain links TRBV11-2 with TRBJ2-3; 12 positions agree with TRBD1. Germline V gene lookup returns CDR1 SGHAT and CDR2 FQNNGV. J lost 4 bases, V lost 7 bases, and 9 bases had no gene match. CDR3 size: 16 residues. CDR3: CASIERGTGGSDTQYF. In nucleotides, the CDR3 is TGTGCCAGCATCGAAAGAGGGACAGGGGGCTCAGATACGCAGTATTTT.

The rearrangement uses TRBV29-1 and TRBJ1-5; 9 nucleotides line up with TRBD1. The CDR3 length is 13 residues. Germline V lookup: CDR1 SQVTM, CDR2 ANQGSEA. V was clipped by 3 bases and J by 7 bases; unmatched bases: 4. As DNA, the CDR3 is TGCAGCGTTGAGGGACAGGGAGGACAGCCCCAGCATTTT. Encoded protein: CSVEGQGGQPQHF.

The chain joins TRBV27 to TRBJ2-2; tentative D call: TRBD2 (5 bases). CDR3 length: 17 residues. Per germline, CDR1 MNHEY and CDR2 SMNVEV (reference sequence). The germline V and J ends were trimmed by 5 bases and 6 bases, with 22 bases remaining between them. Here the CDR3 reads CASSLHALRGPSGELFF. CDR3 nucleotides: TGTGCCAGCAGTCTTCACGCGTTGAGAGGGCCCTCCGGGGAGCTGTTTTTT.

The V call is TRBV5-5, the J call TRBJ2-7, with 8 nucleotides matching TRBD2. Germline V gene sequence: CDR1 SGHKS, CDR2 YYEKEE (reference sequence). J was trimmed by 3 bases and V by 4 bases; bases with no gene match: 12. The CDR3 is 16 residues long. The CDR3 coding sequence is TGTGCCAGCAGCCCTCGGGGGGGAGAAGGTGTCTACGAGCAGTACTTC. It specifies CASSPRGGEGVYEQYF.

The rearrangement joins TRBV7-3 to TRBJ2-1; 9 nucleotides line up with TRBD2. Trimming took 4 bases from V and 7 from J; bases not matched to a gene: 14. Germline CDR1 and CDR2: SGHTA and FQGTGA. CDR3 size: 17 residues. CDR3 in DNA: TGTGCCAGCAGCTCACCCCCGGGGCGGGGGGGCCGTAATGAGCAGTTCTTC. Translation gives CASSSPPGRGGRNEQFF.

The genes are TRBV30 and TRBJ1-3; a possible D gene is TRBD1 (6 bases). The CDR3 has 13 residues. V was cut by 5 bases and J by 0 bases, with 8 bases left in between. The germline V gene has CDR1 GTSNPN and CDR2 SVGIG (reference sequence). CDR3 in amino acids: CAWGQISGNTIYF. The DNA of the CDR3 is TGTGCCTGGGGACAGATCTCTGGAAACACCATATATTTT. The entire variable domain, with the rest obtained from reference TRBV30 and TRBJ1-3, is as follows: SQTIHQWPATLVQPVGSPLSLECTVEGTSNPNLYWYRQAAGRGLQLLFYSVGIGQISSEVPQNLSASRPQDRQFILSSKKLLLSDSGFYLCAWGQISGNTIYFGEGSWLTVV.

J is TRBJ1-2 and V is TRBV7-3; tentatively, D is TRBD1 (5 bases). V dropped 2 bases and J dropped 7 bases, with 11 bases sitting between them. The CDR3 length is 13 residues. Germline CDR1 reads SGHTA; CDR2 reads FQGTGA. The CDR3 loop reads CASSLSQGGGYTF. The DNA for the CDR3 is TGTGCCAGCAGCTTATCTCAGGGAGGTGGCTACACCTTC. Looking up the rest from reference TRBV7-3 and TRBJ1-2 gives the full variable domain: GAGVSQTPSNKVTEKGKYVELRCDPISGHTALYWYRQSLGQGPEFLIYFQGTGAADDSGLPNDRFFAVRPEGSVSTLKIQRTERGDSAVYLCASSLSQGGGYTFGSGTRLTVV.

Written as DNA, the CDR3 is TGTGCCAGCAGCTGGGGGACTAGCGGCCTATTATCAGATACGCAGTATTTT. Residues: CASSWGTSGLLSDTQYF. The chain couples TRBV11-3 to TRBJ2-3; 11 bases agree with TRBD2. V shed 4 bases and J 4 bases; nucleotides not matched to a gene: 10. This CDR3 spans 17 amino acids. Germline lookup yields CDR1 SGHNT and CDR2 YENEEA.

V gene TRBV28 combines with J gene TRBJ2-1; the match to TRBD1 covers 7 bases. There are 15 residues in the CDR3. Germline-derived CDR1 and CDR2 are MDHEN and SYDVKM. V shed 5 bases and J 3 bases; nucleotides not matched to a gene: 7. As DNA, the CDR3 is TGTGCCAGCAGTCTGGGGACAGCGAGCTACAATGAGCAGTTCTTC. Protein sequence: CASSLGTASYNEQFF.

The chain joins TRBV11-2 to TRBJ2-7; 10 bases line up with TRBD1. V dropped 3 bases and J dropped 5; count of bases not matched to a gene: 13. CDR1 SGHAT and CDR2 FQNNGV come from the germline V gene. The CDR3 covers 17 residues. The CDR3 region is CASSFDRDRGKVDEQYF. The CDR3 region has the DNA TGTGCCAGCAGCTTCGACCGGGACAGGGGTAAGGTGGACGAGCAGTACTTC.

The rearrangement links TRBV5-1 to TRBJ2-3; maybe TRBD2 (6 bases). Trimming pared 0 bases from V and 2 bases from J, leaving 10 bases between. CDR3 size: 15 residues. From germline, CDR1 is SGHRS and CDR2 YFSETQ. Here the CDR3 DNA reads TGCGCCAGCAGCTTGGAGGGCGGGATCACAGATACGCAGTATTTT. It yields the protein CASSLEGGITDTQYF.